The 4 T cell receptor beta chains given below trace back to one sample, sequenced in a study of blood T cell repertoires in COVID-19. Measured with immunoSEQ multiplex PCR; TCRdb has only the in-frame clones, and not every one. The repertoire holds some 48,000 clones, with about 72% as singletons. The sample consisted of PBMCs or T cells enriched from blood (not recorded which). The source is a woman aged 50 to 60 with acute COVID-19.

The chain uses TRBV29-1 and TRBJ1-1; the D is unclear. The V end was cut by 0 bases, the J end by 4 bases, with 9 bases between. This CDR3 comprises 13 residues. Germline-derived CDR1 and CDR2 are SQVTM and ANQGSEA. CDR3 loop: CSVEDRVLTEAFF. CDR3 in DNA: TGCAGCGTTGAAGATCGGGTTCTCACTGAAGCTTTCTTT.

The gene calls are TRBV19 and TRBJ2-3, with D possibly being TRBD2 (6 bases). With 7 bases removed from V and 0 bases from J, the gap between germline ends came to 14 bases. CDR3 length equals 15 residues. The germline V gene has CDR1 LNHDA and CDR2 SQIVND (reference sequence). This chain's CDR3 is CASTPSRGSTDTQYF. The DNA for the CDR3 is TGTGCCAGTACCCCATCGCGGGGTAGCACAGATACGCAGTATTTT.

There are a few counts of this clone. The chain carries TRBV7-3 and TRBJ2-3, with TRBD1 matching over 11 bases. CDR3 size: 15 residues. In germline, CDR1 is SGHTA, CDR2 FQGTGA. V gave up 5 bases and J gave up 4 bases; unmatched junction bases: 5. The CDR3 nucleotides read TGTGCCAGCAGCCCCAGGACAGGGGGCGCAGATACGCAGTATTTT. It yields the protein CASSPRTGGADTQYF.

DNA of the CDR3: TGTGCCAGCAGCTTGGTGACAGTTAACTCCTACGAGCAGTACTTC. This codes for CASSLVTVNSYEQYF. This sequence joins TRBV5-5 and TRBJ2-7; a possible D gene is TRBD1 (5 bases). V was clipped by 0 bases and J by 0 bases, with 10 bases between them. Germline CDR1 SGHKS, CDR2 YYEKEE (reference sequence). The CDR3 contains 15 residues.